A selection of T cell receptor beta chains follows, all from one sample in a study of T cell responses to AZD1222 COVID-19 vaccine. TCRdb keeps only in-frame clones here, not all; method: immunoSEQ multiplex PCR. The data show 250,000 to 300,000 clones, with roughly 93% seen just once and roughly 0.51% held by the top ten. Sequencing was performed on peripheral blood, taken 28 days after the second AZD1222 dose. These receptors originate from an adult who received the AZD1222 COVID-19 vaccine. Each CDR3 is given with its conserved first and last residue. Each record gives: CDR3 DNA, CDR3 protein, clone size, V gene, D gene, J gene. A D gene is named only where the DNA matches it firmly. Expanded clones get a size class; other rows say once, few or many, or leave the size out.

TGTGCCAGCAGTGGCCCTGTGAGCAATCAGCCCCAGCATTTT CASSGPVSNQPQHF - TRBV28 - TRBJ1-5
TGTGCCAGCTCACTCGATAGCAATCAGCCCCAGCATTTT CASSLDSNQPQHF - TRBV18 - TRBJ1-5
TGTGCCTCCTCGAGTGGGGGGGTGCAGTACTTC CASSSGGVQYF once TRBV30 TRBD2 TRBJ2-7
TGCGCCAGCAGCTTGGGGCAGGTACCCTTACCCACTGAAGCTTTCTTT CASSLGQVPLPTEAFF - TRBV5-1 - TRBJ1-1
TGTGCCAGCAGTGAAGGCTACGAGCAGTACTTC CASSEGYEQYF - TRBV28 - TRBJ2-7
TGTGCCAGCAGTGTCTCCGGGACAGGTGTATCACCCCTCCACTTT CASSVSGTGVSPLHF - TRBV27 TRBD1 TRBJ1-6
TGTGCCAGCAGCCTAGGGGGCAACGATGAAAAACTGTTTTTT CASSLGGNDEKLFF once TRBV2 TRBD1 TRBJ1-4
TGTGCCAGCAGTCTGGGACTAGCGGGAGCATTTAGGGACGAGCAGTACTTC CASSLGLAGAFRDEQYF - TRBV28 TRBD2 TRBJ2-7
TGTGCCAGCAGCCGATCATTCGCCTACGAGCAGTACTTC CASSRSFAYEQYF - TRBV11-2 - TRBJ2-7
TGCGCCAGCAGCCTTCCACTAGGGACGCCGGGGGATACGCAGTATTTT CASSLPLGTPGDTQYF - TRBV5-1 - TRBJ2-3
TGTGCCAGCAGTGTGGGACTACGAGAGACCCAGTACTTC CASSVGLRETQYF few TRBV2 TRBD2 TRBJ2-5
TGTGCCTGGTCGTCAGGGGGGGATACGCAGTATTTT CAWSSGGDTQYF - TRBV30 - TRBJ2-3
TGTGCCAGCAGCTTGACCGGGCAGAATCAGCCCCAGCATTTT CASSLTGQNQPQHF - TRBV7-2 - TRBJ1-5
TGTGCCAGCAGCCTAGAGTCCTACAATGAGCAGTTCTTC CASSLESYNEQFF - TRBV2 - TRBJ2-1
TGCAGCGCAGGGACAGGGTCAGCCTATGGCTACACCTTC CSAGTGSAYGYTF - TRBV29-1 TRBD1 TRBJ1-2
TGTGCCAGCAGCTTACCGGGTTCTAGGGGCATATATTTT CASSLPGSRGIYF once TRBV7-2 - TRBJ1-3
TGTGCCACCAGCAGTGGGGGACAGGGGTACAGAAATTCACCCCTCCACTTT CATSSGGQGYRNSPLHF - TRBV15 TRBD1 TRBJ1-6
TGTGCCAGCAGCTCCATTGGCCAAACCTACGAGCAGTACTTC CASSSIGQTYEQYF - TRBV6-5 - TRBJ2-7
TGTGCCAGGCGGACTGTACCCTACAATGAGCAGTTCTTC CARRTVPYNEQFF - TRBV28 - TRBJ2-1
TGTGCCAGCAGTCCGACAGGGGGATACTACGAGCAGTACTTC CASSPTGGYYEQYF - TRBV7-6 TRBD1 TRBJ2-7
TGTGCCAGCAGCCGGACCAATGAGCAGTTCTTC CASSRTNEQFF - TRBV7-8 - TRBJ2-1
TGTGCCAGCAGCTTAGGAGCCCGGGATTCCGAGACCCAGTACTTC CASSLGARDSETQYF once TRBV7-9 - TRBJ2-5